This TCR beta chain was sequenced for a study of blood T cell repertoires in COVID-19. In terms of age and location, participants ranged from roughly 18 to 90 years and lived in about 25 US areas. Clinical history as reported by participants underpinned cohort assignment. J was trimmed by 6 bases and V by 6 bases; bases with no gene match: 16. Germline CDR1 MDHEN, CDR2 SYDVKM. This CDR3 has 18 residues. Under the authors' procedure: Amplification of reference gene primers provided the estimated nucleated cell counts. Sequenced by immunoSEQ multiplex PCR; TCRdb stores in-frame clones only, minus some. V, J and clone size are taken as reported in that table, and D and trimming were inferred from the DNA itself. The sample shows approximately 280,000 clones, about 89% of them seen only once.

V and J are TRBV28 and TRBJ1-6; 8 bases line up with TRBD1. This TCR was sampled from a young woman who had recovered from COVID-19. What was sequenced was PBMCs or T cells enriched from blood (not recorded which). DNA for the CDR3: TGTGCCAGCAGCTCGCCATTTTCGACAGGGGCCCTTAATTCACCCCTCCACTTT. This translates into CASSSPFSTGALNSPLHF.